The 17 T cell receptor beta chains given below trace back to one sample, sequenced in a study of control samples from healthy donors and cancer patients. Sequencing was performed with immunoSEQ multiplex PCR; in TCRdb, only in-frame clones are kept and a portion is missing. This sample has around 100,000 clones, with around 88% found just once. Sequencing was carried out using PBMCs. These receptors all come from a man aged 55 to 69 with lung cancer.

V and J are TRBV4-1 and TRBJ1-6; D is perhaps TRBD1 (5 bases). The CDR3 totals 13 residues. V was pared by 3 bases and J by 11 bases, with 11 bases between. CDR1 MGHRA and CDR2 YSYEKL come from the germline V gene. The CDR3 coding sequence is TGCGCCAGCAGCCAGGCAGGGATAGCACCCCTCCACTTT. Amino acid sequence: CASSQAGIAPLHF.

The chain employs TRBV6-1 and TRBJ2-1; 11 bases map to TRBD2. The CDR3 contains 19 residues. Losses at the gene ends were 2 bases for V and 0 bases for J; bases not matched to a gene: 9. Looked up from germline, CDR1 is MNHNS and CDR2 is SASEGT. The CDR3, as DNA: TGTGCCAGCAGTGAAATTCTAGCGGGGGGCGTAAGCTCCTACAATGAGCAGTTCTTC. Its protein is CASSEILAGGVSSYNEQFF.

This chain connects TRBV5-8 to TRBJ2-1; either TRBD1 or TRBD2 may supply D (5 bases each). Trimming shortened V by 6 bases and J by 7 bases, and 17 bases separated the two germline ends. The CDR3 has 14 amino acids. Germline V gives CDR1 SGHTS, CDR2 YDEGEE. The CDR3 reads CASTHGRWGNEQFF. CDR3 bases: TGTGCCAGCACCCACGGCCGGTGGGGGAATGAGCAGTTCTTC.

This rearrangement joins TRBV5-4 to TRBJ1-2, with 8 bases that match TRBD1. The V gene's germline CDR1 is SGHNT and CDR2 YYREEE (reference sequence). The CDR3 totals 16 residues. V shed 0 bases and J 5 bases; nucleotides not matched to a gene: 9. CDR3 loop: CASSLDRQGTQYGYTF. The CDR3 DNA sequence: TGTGCCAGCAGCTTGGATCGACAGGGGACGCAATATGGCTACACCTTC. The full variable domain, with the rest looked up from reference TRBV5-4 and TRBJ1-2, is ETGVTQSPTHLIKTRGQQVTLRCSSQSGHNTVSWYQQALGQGPQFIFQYYREEENGRGNFPPRFSGLQFPNYSSELNVNALELDDSALYLCASSLDRQGTQYGYTFGSGTRLTVV.

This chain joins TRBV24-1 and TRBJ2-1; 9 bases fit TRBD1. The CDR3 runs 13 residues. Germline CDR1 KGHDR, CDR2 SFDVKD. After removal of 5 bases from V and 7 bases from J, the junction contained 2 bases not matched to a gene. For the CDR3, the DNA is TGTGCCACCAGTGGCGGGACAGGGAATGAGCAGTTCTTC. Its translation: CATSGGTGNEQFF.

The CDR3 nucleotides are TGTGCCAGCAGCTTAGGGTCGGGGCGCAGGTCTAATGAAAAACTGTTTTTT. Translated: CASSLGSGRRSNEKLFF. This chain links TRBV11-2 with TRBJ1-4; a possible D gene is TRBD1 (5 bases). The germline gives CDR1 SGHAT, CDR2 FQNNGV. The CDR3 loop spans 17 amino acids. Trimming left V 1 base short and J 3 bases short, with 15 bases between.

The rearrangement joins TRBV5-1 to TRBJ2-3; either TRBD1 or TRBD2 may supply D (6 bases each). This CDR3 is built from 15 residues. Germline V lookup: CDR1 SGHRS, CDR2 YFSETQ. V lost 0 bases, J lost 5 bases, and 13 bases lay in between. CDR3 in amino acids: CASSLAGGGEDTQYF. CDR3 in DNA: TGCGCCAGCAGCTTGGCCGGAGGGGGTGAAGATACGCAGTATTTT.

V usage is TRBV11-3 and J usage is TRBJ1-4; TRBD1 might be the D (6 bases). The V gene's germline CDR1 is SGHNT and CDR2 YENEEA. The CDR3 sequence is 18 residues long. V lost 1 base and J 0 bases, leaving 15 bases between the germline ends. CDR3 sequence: CASSLGTDSLATNEKLFF. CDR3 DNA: TGTGCCAGCAGCTTAGGGACAGACTCACTTGCAACTAATGAAAAACTGTTTTTT.

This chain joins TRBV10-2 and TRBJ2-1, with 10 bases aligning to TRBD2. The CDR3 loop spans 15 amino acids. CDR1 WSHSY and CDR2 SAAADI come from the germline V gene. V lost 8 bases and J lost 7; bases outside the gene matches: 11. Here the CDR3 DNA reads TGCGCCAGCCGCCCTGGTAGCGGGGGGCAGAATGAGCAGTTCTTC. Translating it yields CASRPGSGGQNEQFF.

The CDR3 DNA sequence: TGTGCCATCAGTGGAGCGGGACTCCCGATGGAGAATTCCTACAATGAGCAGTTCTTC. Translation gives CAISGAGLPMENSYNEQFF. V usage is TRBV10-3 and J usage is TRBJ2-1; 7 positions agree with TRBD2. CDR1 ENHRY and CDR2 SYGVKD come from the germline V gene. With V trimmed by 4 bases and J by 1 base, 16 bases remained unmatched. CDR3 length equals 19 residues.

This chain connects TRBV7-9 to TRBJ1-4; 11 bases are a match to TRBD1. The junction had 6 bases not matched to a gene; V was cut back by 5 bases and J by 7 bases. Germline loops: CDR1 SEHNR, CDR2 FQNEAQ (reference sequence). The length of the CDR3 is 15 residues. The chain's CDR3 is CASSPRTGGIEKLFF. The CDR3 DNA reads TGTGCCAGCAGCCCTCGGACAGGGGGCATTGAAAAACTGTTTTTT.

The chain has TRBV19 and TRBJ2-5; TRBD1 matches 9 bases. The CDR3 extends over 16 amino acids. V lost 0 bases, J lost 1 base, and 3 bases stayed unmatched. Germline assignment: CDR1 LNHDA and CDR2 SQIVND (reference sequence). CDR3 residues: CASSIERTGAQETQYF. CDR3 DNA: TGTGCCAGTAGTATAGAAAGGACAGGGGCCCAAGAGACCCAGTACTTC.

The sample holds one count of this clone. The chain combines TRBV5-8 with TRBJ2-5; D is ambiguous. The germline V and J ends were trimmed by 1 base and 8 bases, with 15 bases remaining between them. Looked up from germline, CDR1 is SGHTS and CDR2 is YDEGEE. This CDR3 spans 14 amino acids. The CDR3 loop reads CASSLTFPPSTQYF. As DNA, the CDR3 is TGTGCCAGCAGCTTGACATTCCCCCCCTCCACCCAGTACTTC.

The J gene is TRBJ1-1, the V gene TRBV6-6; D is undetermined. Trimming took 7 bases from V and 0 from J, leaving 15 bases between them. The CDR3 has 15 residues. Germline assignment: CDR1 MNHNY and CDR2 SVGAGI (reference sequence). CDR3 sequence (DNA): TGTGCCAGCATCGATCACGGGGAAATGAACACTGAAGCTTTCTTT. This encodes CASIDHGEMNTEAFF.

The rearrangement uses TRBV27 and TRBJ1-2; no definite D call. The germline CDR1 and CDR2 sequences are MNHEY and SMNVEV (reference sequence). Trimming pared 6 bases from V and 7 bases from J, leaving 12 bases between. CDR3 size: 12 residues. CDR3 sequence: CASSLARIGYTF. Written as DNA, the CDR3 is TGTGCCAGCAGCCTGGCACGGATTGGCTACACCTTC.

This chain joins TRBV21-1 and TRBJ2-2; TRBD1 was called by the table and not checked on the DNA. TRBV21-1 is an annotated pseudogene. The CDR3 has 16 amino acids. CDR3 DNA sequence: TGTGCCAGCAGACCTCCCGGACAGAGAAACACCGGGGAGCTGTTTTTT. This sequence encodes CASRPPGQRNTGELFF.

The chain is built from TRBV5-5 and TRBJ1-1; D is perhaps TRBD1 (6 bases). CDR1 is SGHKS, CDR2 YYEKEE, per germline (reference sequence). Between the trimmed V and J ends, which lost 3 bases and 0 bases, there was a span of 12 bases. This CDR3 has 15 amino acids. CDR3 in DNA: TGTGCCAGCAGCTCCGGGGACACCATGAACACTGAAGCTTTCTTT. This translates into CASSSGDTMNTEAFF.